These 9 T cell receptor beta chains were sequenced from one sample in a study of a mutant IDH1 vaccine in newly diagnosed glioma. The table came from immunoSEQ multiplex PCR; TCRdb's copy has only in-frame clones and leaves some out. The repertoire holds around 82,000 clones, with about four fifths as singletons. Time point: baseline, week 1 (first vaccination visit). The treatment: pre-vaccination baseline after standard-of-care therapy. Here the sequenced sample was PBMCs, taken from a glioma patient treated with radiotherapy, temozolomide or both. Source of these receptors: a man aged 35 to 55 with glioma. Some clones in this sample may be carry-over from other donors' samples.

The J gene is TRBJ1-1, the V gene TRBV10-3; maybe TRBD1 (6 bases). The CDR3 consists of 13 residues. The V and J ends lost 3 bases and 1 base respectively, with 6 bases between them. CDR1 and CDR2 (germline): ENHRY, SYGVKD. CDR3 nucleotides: TGTGCCATCAGTGAAGGGGGGAACACTGAAGCTTTCTTT. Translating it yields CAISEGGNTEAFF.

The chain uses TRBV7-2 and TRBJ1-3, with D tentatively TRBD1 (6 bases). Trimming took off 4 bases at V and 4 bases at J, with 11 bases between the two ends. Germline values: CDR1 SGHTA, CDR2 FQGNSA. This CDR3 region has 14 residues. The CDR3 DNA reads TGTGCCAGCAGCTCGGCCGGACAGGGAAACACCATATATTTT. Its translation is CASSSAGQGNTIYF.

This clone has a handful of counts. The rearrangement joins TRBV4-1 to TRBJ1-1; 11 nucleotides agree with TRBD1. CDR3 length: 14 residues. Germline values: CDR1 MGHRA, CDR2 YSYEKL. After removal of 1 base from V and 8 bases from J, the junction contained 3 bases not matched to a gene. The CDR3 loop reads CASSQGTGGREAFF. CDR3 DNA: TGCGCCAGCAGCCAAGGGACAGGGGGCCGGGAAGCTTTCTTT.

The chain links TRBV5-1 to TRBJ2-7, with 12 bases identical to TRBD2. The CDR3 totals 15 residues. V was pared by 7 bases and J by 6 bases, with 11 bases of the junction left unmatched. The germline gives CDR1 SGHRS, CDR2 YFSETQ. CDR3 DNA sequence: TGCGCCAGCGGAAGACTAGCGGGGGAGGGGGGCGAGCAGTACTTC. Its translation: CASGRLAGEGGEQYF.

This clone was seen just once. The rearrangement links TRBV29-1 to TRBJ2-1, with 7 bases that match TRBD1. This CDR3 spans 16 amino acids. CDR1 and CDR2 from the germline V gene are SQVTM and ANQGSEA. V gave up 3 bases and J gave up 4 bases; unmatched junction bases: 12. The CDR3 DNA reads TGCAGCGTTGAGGGGTCGAAGACAGGGACGTACAATGAGCAGTTCTTC. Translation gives CSVEGSKTGTYNEQFF.

Written as DNA, the CDR3 is TGTGCCAGCAGTTACCCTCGGGCAGGATGGACTGAAGCTTTCTTT. This sequence encodes CASSYPRAGWTEAFF. The V call is TRBV6-5, the J call TRBJ1-1; D unresolved. The germline V gene has CDR1 MNHEY and CDR2 SVGAGI. V was pared by 2 bases and J by 5 bases, with 15 bases between. CDR3 length equals 15 residues.

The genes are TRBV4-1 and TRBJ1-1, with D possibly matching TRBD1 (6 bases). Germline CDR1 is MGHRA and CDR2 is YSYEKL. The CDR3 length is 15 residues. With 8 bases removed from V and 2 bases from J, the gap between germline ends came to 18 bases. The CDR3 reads CASGGGRVTNTEAFF. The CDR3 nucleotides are TGCGCCAGCGGGGGGGGCAGGGTCACCAACACTGAAGCTTTCTTT.

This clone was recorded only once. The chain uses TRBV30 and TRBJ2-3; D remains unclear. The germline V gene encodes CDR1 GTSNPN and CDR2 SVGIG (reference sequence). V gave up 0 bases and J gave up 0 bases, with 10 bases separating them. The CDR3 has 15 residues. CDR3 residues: CAWSVLGPSTDTQYF. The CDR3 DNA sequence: TGTGCCTGGAGTGTATTAGGTCCTAGCACAGATACGCAGTATTTT.

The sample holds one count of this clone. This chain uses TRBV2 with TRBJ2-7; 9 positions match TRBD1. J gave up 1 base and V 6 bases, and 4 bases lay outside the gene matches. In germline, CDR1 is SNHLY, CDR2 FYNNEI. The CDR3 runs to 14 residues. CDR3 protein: CASRGQGVSYEQYF. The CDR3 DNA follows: TGTGCCAGCAGGGGACAGGGCGTTTCCTACGAGCAGTACTTC.